This T cell receptor (beta chain) was sequenced during a study of siplizumab effects on memory and regulatory T cells (dated by TCRdb to the late 2010s). Regarding the complete study: The study looked at the effect of siplizumab, an anti-CD2 antibody, on alloreactive T-cell subsets in allogeneic mixed lymphocyte reactions made from human PBMCs.

This clone was detected a few times. Its binding antigen is unknown. The input lacks base qualities; no much larger clone sits a single base away. Library preparation was by the immunoSEQ multiplex PCR assay. Each sample had 85,000 to 100,000 TCR templates assayed by the deep sequencing platform. Genomic DNA extracted from sorted T cells was used for TCRbeta CDR3 sequencing. Per the original workflow: The R programming language was used for the clonal analysis of the TCRbeta CDR3 data. Alloreactive CD4+ and CD8+ clones were identified by comparing unstimulated samples to CFSE-low samples taken after the reaction. Alloreactive CD4+ clones were assigned to regulatory or non-regulatory origin by matching sequences to sorted unstimulated Treg and non-Treg repertoires. The table comes from immuneACCESS by way of TCRdb, which keeps in-frame sequences with V and J called. Part of the clones is missing from these tables; in studies checked, under half for an unresolved V gene and the rest for unknown reasons. That table gives V, J and clone size, and the DNA gave D and trimming. A total of more than 90,000 clones appear in this sample, 80% to 95% of them only once. The ten largest clones add up to around 12% of the sample.

What the authors observed across the whole study: About 75-96% of proliferating CD4+ or CD8+ clones could not be given a naive or memory phenotype. The cumulative frequency of alloreactive sequences that could be traced back to unstimulated CD4+ memory T cells was significantly reduced by siplizumab. Among mappable alloreactive CD4+ clones, the Treg-derived fraction averaged approximately 66% with siplizumab versus around 25% in control reactions. Because sequences at frequencies below about 10^-5 were poorly captured, only a minor fraction of alloreactive clones could be mapped back to unstimulated subsets. Whether proliferating Tregs from siplizumab cultures actually had suppressive function was not functionally confirmed. Unstimulated naive T cells appeared more diverse than memory T cells, and naive cells seemed to contribute substantially to the alloresponse.

TCRbeta CDR3 sequencing was performed on sorted unstimulated T cells and on proliferating T cells recovered from mixed lymphocyte reactions. Fresh whole blood from approximately 10 HLA-typed healthy donors was used to isolate PBMCs. To map where alloreactive clones came from, unstimulated CD4+ non-regulatory T cells were FACS-sorted. Looking up the germline V gene (reference sequence) yields CDR1 LNHNV and CDR2 YYDKDF. The CDR3 runs 14 residues from the cysteine to the phenylalanine. Kept here is only the CDR3 DNA, which spans 42 bases and is read in frame from base 1. Trimming removed 0 bases from V and 4 bases from J, leaving 10 bases between the germline ends.

The rearrangement combines TRBV15 with TRBJ2-7, with TRBD2 perhaps the D gene, on 7 matching bases. The sequenced material came from non-Treg CD4+ T cells sorted from blood. In light of the paper, this sample's cell subset or site label describes: FACS-sorted unstimulated CD4+ non-regulatory T cells. This TCR was recovered from a human donor in good health. The sequence in DNA is TGTGCCACCAGCAGAGAAGAGGGGGGGTACGAGCAGTACTTC. This encodes CATSREEGGYEQYF.